The 3 T cell receptor beta chains below were found in one sample sequenced in a study of T cells in Graves' hyperthyroidism and ophthalmopathy. Authors of the study amplified TCR beta CDR3 regions from RNA transcripts. The TCR CDR3 first-round RT-PCR relied on the HTBI primer set. TCRdb independently ran MiXCR on the multiplex PCR reads; one entry per CDR3 protein. The sample holds about 370,000 distinct CDR3 sequences; roughly 15% are singletons and the top ten take approximately 19%. Material for sequencing was blood. The receptors shown here come from a woman aged 55-70 years with Graves' ophthalmopathy.

The genes are TRBV20-1 and TRBJ2-1, with 13 bases identical to TRBD2. V was clipped by 3 bases and J by 8 bases; unmatched bases: 16. This CDR3 has 18 amino acids. In germline, CDR1 is DFQATT, CDR2 SNEGSKA (reference sequence). The CDR3 nucleotides are TGCAGTGCTAGGTTGGGGACTAGCGGGGCAACCTTTGTCCATGAGCAGTTCTTC. Protein product: CSARLGTSGATFVHEQFF.

This clonotype was counted at least ten times. The chain combines TRBV5-1 with TRBJ2-1, with 13 bases lining up with TRBD2. The CDR3 covers 15 residues. The V segment lost 4 bases and the J segment 5 bases; nucleotides outside the gene matches: 3. Germline V CDR1 and CDR2: SGHRS, YFSETQ. CDR3 sequence (DNA): TGCGCCAGCAGCGTGGGACTAGCGGGAAACAATGAGCAGTTCTTC. Its translation is CASSVGLAGNNEQFF.

This clonotype was found a few times. The rearrangement joins TRBV24-1 to TRBJ1-2; tentatively, D is TRBD1 (5 bases). CDR1 and CDR2 (germline): KGHDR, SFDVKD. The CDR3 has 17 residues. Trimming removed 2 bases from V and 0 bases from J, with 15 bases in between. This chain's CDR3 is CATSDWGNPPPNYGYTF. The CDR3 nucleotides read TGTGCCACCAGTGATTGGGGGAACCCCCCTCCTAACTATGGCTACACCTTC.